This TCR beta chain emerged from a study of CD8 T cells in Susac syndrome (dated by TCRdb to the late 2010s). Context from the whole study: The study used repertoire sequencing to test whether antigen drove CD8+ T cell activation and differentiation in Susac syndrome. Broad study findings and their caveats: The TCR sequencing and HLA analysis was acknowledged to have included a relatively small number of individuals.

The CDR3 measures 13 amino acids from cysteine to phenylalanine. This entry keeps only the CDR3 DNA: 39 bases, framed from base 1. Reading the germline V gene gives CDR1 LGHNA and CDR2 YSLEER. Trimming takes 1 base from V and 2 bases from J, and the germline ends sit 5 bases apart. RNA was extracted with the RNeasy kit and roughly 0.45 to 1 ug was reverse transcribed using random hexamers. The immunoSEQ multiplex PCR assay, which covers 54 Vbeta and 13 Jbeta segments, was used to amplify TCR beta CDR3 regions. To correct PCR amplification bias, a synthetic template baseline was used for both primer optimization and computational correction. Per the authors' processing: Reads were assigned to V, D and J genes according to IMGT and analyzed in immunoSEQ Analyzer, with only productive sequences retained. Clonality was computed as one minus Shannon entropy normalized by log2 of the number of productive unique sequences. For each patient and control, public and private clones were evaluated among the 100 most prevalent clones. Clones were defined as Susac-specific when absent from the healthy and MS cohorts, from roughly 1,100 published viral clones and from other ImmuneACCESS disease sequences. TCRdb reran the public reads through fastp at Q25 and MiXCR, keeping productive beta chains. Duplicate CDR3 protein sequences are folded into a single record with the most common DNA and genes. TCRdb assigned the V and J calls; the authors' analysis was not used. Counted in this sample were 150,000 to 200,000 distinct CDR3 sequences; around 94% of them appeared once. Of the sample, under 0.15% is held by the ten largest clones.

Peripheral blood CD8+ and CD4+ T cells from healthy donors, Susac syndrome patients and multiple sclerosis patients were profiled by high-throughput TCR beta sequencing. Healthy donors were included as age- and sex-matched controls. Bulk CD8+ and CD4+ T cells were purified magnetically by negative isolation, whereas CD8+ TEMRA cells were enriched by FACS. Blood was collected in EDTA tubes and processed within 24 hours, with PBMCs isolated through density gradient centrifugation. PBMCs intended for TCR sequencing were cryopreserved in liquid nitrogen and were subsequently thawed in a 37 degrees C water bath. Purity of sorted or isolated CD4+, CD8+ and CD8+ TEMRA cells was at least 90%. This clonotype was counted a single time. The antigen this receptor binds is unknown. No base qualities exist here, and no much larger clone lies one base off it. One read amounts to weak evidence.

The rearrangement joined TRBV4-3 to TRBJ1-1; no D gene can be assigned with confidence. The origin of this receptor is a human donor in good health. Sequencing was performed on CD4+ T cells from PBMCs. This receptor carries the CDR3 CASSQVTNTEAFF. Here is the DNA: TGCGCCAGCAGCCAAGTAACTAACACTGAAGCTTTCTTT.